Included here is one T cell receptor (beta chain) sequence, with context. The specificity of this receptor is unknown. Base qualities are not at hand, and no much larger clone is one base apart. The immunoSEQ Assay, a bias-controlled multiplex PCR, was used to amplify TCRbeta CDR3 regions from genomic DNA. As for the original processing: The number of nucleated cells in each sample was estimated by amplification of reference gene primers within the assay. To quantify the absolute abundance of each unique TCRbeta CDR3 rearrangement, sequence reads were collapsed and filtered. For each sample, productive Simpson clonality was calculated as the square root of Simpson's diversity index across productive rearrangements. TCRdb's version of the immuneACCESS table is confined to in-frame rearrangements and falls short of the full clone set. An unresolved V gene accounts for under half of the shortfall where checked; the remainder is of unknown origin. Clonal size and the V and J genes are those of that table, whereas D and trimming came from the DNA. A total of around 160,000 clones appear in this sample, more than 85% of them only once. Clones ranked in the top ten supply 0.99% of the sample.

The entry originates in a study of blood T cell repertoires in COVID-19 (dated by TCRdb to the early 2020s). Broadly, across the study: The collaborator samples originated in the United States, Italy and Spain and spanned the acute and convalescent phases of COVID-19. HLA class I and class II types, where available, came from metadata supplied by the sample provider rather than from assay-based typing. A freely available public database, intended as a resource for researchers studying the immune response to SARS-CoV-2, is where the repertoires were released. Samples came from the ongoing ImmuneRACE study (first 160 participants) plus 1,254 subjects from 6 global collaborators. Deeply sampled blood TCRbeta repertoires from subjects exposed to, actively infected with, or recovered from COVID-19 were included in the dataset. The sample metadata nearly always contained a de-identified subject ID, COVID-19 status, age in years and sex. The prospective study material was composed of cDNA or gDNA derived from T cells, B-cell-depleted T cells, or PBMCs.

Reading the germline V gene (reference sequence) gives CDR1 LGHDT and CDR2 YNNKEL. V ends up 3 bases short and J 2 bases short, with an unmatched junction base count of 8. The CDR3, cysteine through phenylalanine, is 18 amino acids long. Just the 54-base CDR3 DNA is kept, in frame starting at base 1. Paper-wide results and their limitations: How much clinical and demographic metadata was included differed by source and by participant, and the metadata was provided uncurated.

Collaborating institutions collected whole blood in K2EDTA tubes following their own protocols. Collaborator samples were shipped for TCRbeta analysis as frozen whole blood, isolated PBMCs, or DNA extracted from either sample type. The receptor was derived from a man between 18 and 29 years old with acute or convalescent COVID-19. The specimen was peripheral blood. The receptor chain draws on TRBV3-1 (or the pseudogene TRBV3-2) and TRBJ2-5, with 14 middle bases fitting TRBD2. The CDR3 is CASSHRLAGGYDQETQYF. The base sequence is TGTGCCAGCAGCCACCGACTAGCGGGGGGGTACGATCAAGAGACCCAGTACTTC.